The sample holds a few counts of the clone carrying this TCR beta chain. Its antigen is unknown. Unique molecular identifiers were present in the TCR beta cDNA libraries. MiXCR, run by TCRdb on the PCR reads, gives a single entry per CDR3 protein. The sample shows some 800,000 distinct CDR3 sequences, around 46% of them seen only once. The data were taken from a study of post-analysis software for immune sequencing data. Findings and limits, study-wide: When patients were compared with controls, 4 or 5 TRBV segments were more frequent, TRBV5-6, TRBV5-1 and TRBV20-1 among them.

The CDR3 length is 15 residues. Germline V gives CDR1 SGHRS, CDR2 YFSETQ. V trimming: 0 bases; J trimming: 3 bases; junction bases outside the gene matches: 6. This TCR derives from a girl aged 10-17 years with multiple sclerosis. Sequencing used blood. The V and J genes are TRBV5-1 and TRBJ2-7, with TRBD2 matching 7 bases. CDR3 nucleotide sequence: TGCGCCAGCAGCTTGGGCGCTAGCGGATTCTACGAGCAGTACTTC. Protein sequence: CASSLGASGFYEQYF.